Shown below are 5 T cell receptor beta chains from a single sample sequenced in a study of blood T cells in healthy people across ages. PCR was performed a second time for about 7 to 11 cycles using a sample-barcoded 5' primer and a J-beta primer mix. MiXCR, run by TCRdb on the 5' RACE reads, gives a single entry per CDR3 protein. The sample lists around 1.5 million distinct CDR3 sequences; roughly 30% were seen once. The specimen sequenced was blood. The receptors come from a woman aged 25 to 39 in good health.

J is TRBJ2-1 and V is TRBV7-9; 13 bases match TRBD2. Germline lookup yields CDR1 SEHNR and CDR2 FQNEAQ (reference sequence). The CDR3 covers 20 residues. Trimming cost V 5 bases and J 5 bases; bases outside gene matches: 18. CDR3 amino acids: CASSPPLAGGPVVGDNEQFF. CDR3 coding DNA: TGTGCCAGCAGCCCTCCACTAGCGGGGGGGCCGGTGGTCGGTGACAATGAGCAGTTCTTC.

V usage is TRBV25-1 and J usage is TRBJ2-5, with unresolved D. The CDR3 is made up of 14 amino acids. CDR1 is MGHDK and CDR2 is SYGVNS in the germline V gene. The germline V and J ends were trimmed by 3 bases and 2 bases, with 10 bases remaining between them. The CDR3, as DNA: TGTGCCAGCAGTGATCAAAGAATGCAAGAGACCCAGTACTTC. Amino acids: CASSDQRMQETQYF.

This clonotype was detected once. The final CDR3 position lacks the conserved phenylalanine or tryptophan, pointing to a likely read error. The DNA is omitted, as the CDR3 cannot be located on it reliably, and the CDR3 follows TCRdb's listing. The rearrangement links TRBV21-1 to TRBJ2-5; the table's D call, TRBD1, was not checked against the DNA. TRBV21-1 is a pseudogene segment. Ends included, the CDR3 has 13 residues. This CDR3 is CASSKTGQETQYC.

This clonotype has more than one count but fewer than ten. The rearrangement uses TRBV14 and TRBJ1-2; 9 bases fit TRBD1. From germline, CDR1 is SGHDN and CDR2 FVKESK. After removal of 4 bases from V and 2 bases from J, the junction contained 5 bases not matched to a gene. The CDR3 length is 15 residues. CDR3 sequence (DNA): TGTGCCAGCAGCCTTCCCGGGACAGGGAACTATGGCTACACCTTC. Protein: CASSLPGTGNYGYTF.

The gene calls are TRBV29-1 and TRBJ1-1, with D possibly TRBD1 on 5 matching bases. Germline lookup yields CDR1 SQVTM and CDR2 ANQGSEA. The CDR3 spans 12 residues. V was shortened by 6 bases and J by 11 bases, with 19 bases between the two germline ends. CDR3 loop: CSVRDGSPYAFF. For the CDR3, the DNA is TGCAGCGTAAGGGACGGCAGTCCTTATGCTTTCTTT.